This TCR beta chain came from a study of T cells after yellow fever vaccination. General study findings and limits: Bulk-population clonotypes that are abundant could appear as contaminants in FACS-sorted repertoires. Most clones from primary vaccination resurfaced after the booster (under 97% CD4, approximately 87% CD8).

This clonotype was counted at least ten times. Antigen unknown. UMIs and a universal primer site were added when TCR cDNA was made by 5'RACE template switching. TCRdb processed the 5' RACE reads anew with MiXCR; each CDR3 protein has one entry. This sample carries some 240,000 distinct CDR3 sequences, about 3.9% of them seen once, and the ten largest clones take 19%. There are 12 residues in the CDR3. The ends were cut back, 4 bases at V and 5 bases at J, with 9 bases in the middle. CDR1 is SGHDT and CDR2 is YYEEEE in the germline V gene. This sequence was found in a man younger than 35 who received the YFV17D yellow fever vaccine. The specimen was PBMCs, collected 15 days after the yellow fever booster vaccination. The rearrangement joins TRBV5-6 to TRBJ2-5; no definite D call. CDR3 coding DNA: TGTGCCAGCAGCCCACTACGGGAGACCCAGTACTTC. Its translation is CASSPLRETQYF. Full variable domain (outside the CDR3, taken from reference TRBV5-6 and TRBJ2-5): DAGVTQSPTHLIKTRGQQVTLRCSPKSGHDTVSWYQQALGQGPQFIFQYYEEEERQRGNFPDRFSGHQFPNYSSELNVNALLLGDSALYLCASSPLRETQYFGPGTRLLVL.